Reported below is one T cell receptor beta chain. Its specificity is not known. This entry belongs to a study of cytomegalovirus exposure and HLA in healthy donors. The PCR made use of 60 Vbeta and 13 Jbeta primers. Profiled with immunoSEQ multiplex PCR; TCRdb holds only in-frame clones, not every one. In the table there are some 93,000 clones, about 81% of which are singletons. General observations from the study: In a later analysis, TCR beta V- and J-gene trimming was associated with a missense DCLRE1C variant. Most likely, a cluster of highly shared sequence variants arose as a sequencing artifact. In most subjects, TCR beta sequences reportedly gave accurate predictions of HLA-A and HLA-B alleles. The CMV antigen specificity of a few CMV-associated chains was confirmed through in vitro analysis.

There are 15 residues in the CDR3. The trim removed 5 bases at V and 2 bases at J, leaving 3 bases unmatched. CDR1 and CDR2 (germline): LNHDA, SQIVND (reference sequence). This TCR derives from a woman aged 40-49 years in good health and CMV-seronegative. This rearrangement joins TRBV19 to TRBJ2-7, with TRBD2 identical over 13 bases. Sequenced material: PBMCs. DNA for the CDR3: TGTGCCAGTAGTCCACTAGCGGGAGGGCCCTACGAGCAGTACTTC. Translated: CASSPLAGGPYEQYF.